This T cell receptor (beta chain) originates from a study of molecular identifiers for immune sequencing clone quantification. V dropped 0 bases and J dropped 3 bases, with 10 bases sitting between them. The germline V gene encodes CDR1 DFQATT and CDR2 SNEGSKA (reference sequence). CDR3 length: 14 amino acids. Points from the study as a whole: For highly expanded clones, sizes could be underestimated when identical TCR molecules share a barcode. Clones that exceeded 20 RNA copies held over 99% of effector molecules, yet under 1% in naive cells.

A single record per CDR3 protein comes from TCRdb applying MiXCR to the PCR reads. Of some 35,000 distinct CDR3 sequences listed, about a fifth were seen once; the top ten hold more than 0.9%. This clonotype was seen more than once but under ten times. Its target is not known. The sequenced material came from naive CD8+ T cells from blood, with Jurkat cell RNA spiked in. Stated subset: FACS-sorted CD8+CD4-CCR7+CD45RA+ naive T cells. The rearrangement uses TRBV20-1 and TRBJ2-3, with a weak D call TRBD1 (6 bases). The sequence was obtained from a human donor in good health. Some libraries in this study had Jurkat cell RNA spiked in. DNA of the CDR3: TGCAGTGCTAGAGAAACAGGGTTGACAGATACGCAGTATTTT. Its translation: CSARETGLTDTQYF.